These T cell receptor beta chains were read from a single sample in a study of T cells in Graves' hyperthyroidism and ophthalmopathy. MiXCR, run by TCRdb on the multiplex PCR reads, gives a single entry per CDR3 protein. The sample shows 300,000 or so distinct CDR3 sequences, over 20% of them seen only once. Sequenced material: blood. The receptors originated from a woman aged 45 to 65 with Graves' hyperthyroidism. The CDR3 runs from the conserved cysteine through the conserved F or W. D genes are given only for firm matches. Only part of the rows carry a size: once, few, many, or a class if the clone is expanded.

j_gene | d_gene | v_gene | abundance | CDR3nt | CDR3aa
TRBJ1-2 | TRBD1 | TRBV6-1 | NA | TGTGCCAGCAGAGATCCGGGACAGGGGGGAGGCTACACCTTC | CASRDPGQGGGYTF
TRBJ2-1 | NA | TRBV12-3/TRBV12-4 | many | TGTGCCAGCAGTCTTGACTTGGGGGAGCAGTTCTTC | CASSLDLGEQFF
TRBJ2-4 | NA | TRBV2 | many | TGTGCCAGCAGAAAGGCAATGGCCAAAAACATTCAGTACTTC | CASRKAMAKNIQYF
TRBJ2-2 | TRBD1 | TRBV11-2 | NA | TGTGCCAGCAGAACCTCACGGACAGGGGAAAACACCGGGGAGCTGTTTTTT | CASRTSRTGENTGELFF
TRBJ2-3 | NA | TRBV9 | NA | TGTGCCAGCAGCTCTCCCTGGAGCACAGATACGCAGTATTTT | CASSSPWSTDTQYF
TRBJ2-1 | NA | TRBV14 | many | TGTGCCAGCAGCCACAAGGGGTACAATGAGCAGTTCTTC | CASSHKGYNEQFF
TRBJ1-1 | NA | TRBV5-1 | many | TGCGCCAGCACGGATGGACAGAGTAACACTGAAGCTTTCTTT | CASTDGQSNTEAFF
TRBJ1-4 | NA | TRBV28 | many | TGTGCCAGCAGTTCCTCCTCCGGGACGCTAGAAAAACTGTTTTTT | CASSSSSGTLEKLFF
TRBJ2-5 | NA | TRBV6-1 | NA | TGTGCCAGCAGTCCAACGGGGGGCGCTTCTGGGGAGACCCAGTACTTC | CASSPTGGASGETQYF
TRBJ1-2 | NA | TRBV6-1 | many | TGTGCCAGCAGTACCGGAGGCGGGGGGGAAGGTGGCTACACCTTC | CASSTGGGGEGGYTF
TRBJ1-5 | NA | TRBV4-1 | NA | TGCGCCAGCAGCCAAGAAGAGTACAGTCCGACGTACTTCCATCCCCAGCATTTT | CASSQEEYSPTYFHPQHF
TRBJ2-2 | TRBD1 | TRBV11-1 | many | TGTGCCAGCAGCCGGGACAGGGGGCGCCGCGGGGAGCTGTTTTTT | CASSRDRGRRGELFF
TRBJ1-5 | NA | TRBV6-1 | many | TGTGCCAGCAGCCTGGTCCGAGGGAACCAGCCCCAGCATTTT | CASSLVRGNQPQHF
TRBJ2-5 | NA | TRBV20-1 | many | TGCAGTGCACAGGAAAGGGAGACCCAGTACTTC | CSAQERETQYF
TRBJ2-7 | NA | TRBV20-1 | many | TGCAGTGCTAGAGTTGGGTTGAGCTCCTACGAGCAGTACTTC | CSARVGLSSYEQYF
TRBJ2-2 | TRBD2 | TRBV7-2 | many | TGTGCCAGCAGCTCAGGTGGACTAGCGATCACCGGGGAGCTGTTTTTT | CASSSGGLAITGELFF
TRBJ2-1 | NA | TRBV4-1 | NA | TGCGCCAGCAGCCCCATGGAATCCTACAATGAGCAGTTCTTC | CASSPMESYNEQFF